The 4 T cell receptor beta chains reported below all come from one sample, sequenced in a study of CD8 T cells in Susac syndrome (dated by TCRdb to the late 2010s). Libraries were made using the immunoSEQ multiplex PCR assay. RNA was extracted using the RNeasy kit, and about 0.45 to 1 microgram was reverse transcribed with random hexamers. TCRdb trimmed public reads at Q25 via fastp, called clones via MiXCR and kept in-frame beta chains. Rows are unified per CDR3 protein, each entry keeping the most common DNA and genes. This sample comprises roughly 100,000 distinct CDR3 sequences, around 96% of them detected only once. The ten largest account for 0.62% of the sample. The sequenced sample consisted of CD8+ T cells from PBMCs. Source of these receptors: a human donor with Susac syndrome.

This chain links TRBV23-1 with TRBJ2-4, with 7 nucleotides matching TRBD1. TRBV23-1 is an ORF, and what it does is uncertain. The CDR3 extends over 17 amino acids. Trimming at V came to 4 bases and at J to 0 bases, leaving 9 bases not matched to a gene. The CDR3 sequence is CASSPSDRTVAKNIQYF. For the CDR3, the DNA is TGCGCCAGCAGTCCCTCGGACAGGACCGTAGCCAAAAACATTCAGTACTTC.

In this sample, this clonotype turned up once. The rearrangement links TRBV29-1 to TRBJ1-4, with 8 bases lining up with TRBD1. Germline trimming cut 5 bases from V and 8 bases from J; bases unmatched to any gene: 1. Germline CDR1 SQVTM, CDR2 ANQGSEA. The CDR3 consists of 11 residues. CDR3 loop: CSVRDREKLFF. In DNA form, the CDR3 reads TGCAGCGTTAGGGACAGGGAAAAACTGTTTTTT.

V and J are TRBV7-9 and TRBJ2-2, with D possibly being TRBD2 (5 bases). The ends were cut back, 1 base at V and 4 bases at J, with 7 bases in the middle. Germline V lookup: CDR1 SEHNR, CDR2 FQNEAQ (reference sequence). The CDR3 loop spans 14 amino acids. CDR3 DNA sequence: TGTGCCAGCAGCTTAGAAGGAGGCACCGGGGAGCTGTTTTTT. It is translated as CASSLEGGTGELFF.

The chain is built from TRBV18 and TRBJ2-7, with D tentatively TRBD1 or TRBD2 (5 bases each). The CDR3 length is 16 residues. Per the germline V gene, CDR1 is KGHSH and CDR2 is LQKENI. V gave up 2 bases and J gave up 5 bases, with 19 bases separating them. The CDR3 bases are TGTGCCAGCTCACCAGATCCGGGACGAGGGGCTAACGAGCAGTACTTC. Amino acids: CASSPDPGRGANEQYF.